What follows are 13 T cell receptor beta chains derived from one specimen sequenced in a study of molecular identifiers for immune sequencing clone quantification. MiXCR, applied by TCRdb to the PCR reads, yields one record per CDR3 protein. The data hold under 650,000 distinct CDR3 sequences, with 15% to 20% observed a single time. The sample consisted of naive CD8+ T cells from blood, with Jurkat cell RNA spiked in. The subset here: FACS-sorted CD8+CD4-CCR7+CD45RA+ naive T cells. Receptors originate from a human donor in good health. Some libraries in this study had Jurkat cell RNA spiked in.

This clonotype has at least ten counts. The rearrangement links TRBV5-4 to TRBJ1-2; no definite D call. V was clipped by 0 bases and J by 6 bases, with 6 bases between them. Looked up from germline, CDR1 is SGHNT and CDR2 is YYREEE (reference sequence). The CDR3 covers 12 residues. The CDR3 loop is CASSLVGNGYTF. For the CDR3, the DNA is TGTGCCAGCAGCTTGGTTGGCAATGGCTACACCTTC. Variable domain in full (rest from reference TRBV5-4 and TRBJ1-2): ETGVTQSPTHLIKTRGQQVTLRCSSQSGHNTVSWYQQALGQGPQFIFQYYREEENGRGNFPPRFSGLQFPNYSSELNVNALELDDSALYLCASSLVGNGYTFGSGTRLTVV.

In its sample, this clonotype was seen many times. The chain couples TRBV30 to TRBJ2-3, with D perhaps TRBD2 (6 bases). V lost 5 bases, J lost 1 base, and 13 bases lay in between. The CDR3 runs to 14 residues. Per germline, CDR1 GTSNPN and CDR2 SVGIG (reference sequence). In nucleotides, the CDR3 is TGTGCCTGGTCCGGGAGTTTGGGCACAGATACGCAGTATTTT. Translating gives CAWSGSLGTDTQYF.

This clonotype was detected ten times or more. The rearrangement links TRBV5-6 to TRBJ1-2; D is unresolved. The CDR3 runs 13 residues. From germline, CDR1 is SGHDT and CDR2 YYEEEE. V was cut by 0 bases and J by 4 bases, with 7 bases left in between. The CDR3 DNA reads TGTGCCAGCAGCTTGGACGACGGCTATGGCTACACCTTC. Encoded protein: CASSLDDGYGYTF.

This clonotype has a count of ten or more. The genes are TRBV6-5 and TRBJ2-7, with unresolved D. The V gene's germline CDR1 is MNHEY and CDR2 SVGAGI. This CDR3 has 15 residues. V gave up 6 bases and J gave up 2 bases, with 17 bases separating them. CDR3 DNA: TGTGCCAGCAGCCCCCCGAATAGTGGCACCTACGAGCAGTACTTC. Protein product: CASSPPNSGTYEQYF.

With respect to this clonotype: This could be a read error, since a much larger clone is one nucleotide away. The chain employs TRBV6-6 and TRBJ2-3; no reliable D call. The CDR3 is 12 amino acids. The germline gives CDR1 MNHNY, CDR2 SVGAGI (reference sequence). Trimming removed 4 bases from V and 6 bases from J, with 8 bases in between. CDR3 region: CASSCSKDTQYF. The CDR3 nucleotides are TGTGCCAGCAGTTGCTCGAAGGATACGCAGTATTTT.

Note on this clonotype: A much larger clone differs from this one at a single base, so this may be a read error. The CDR3 sequence: CASSSLSPYNSPLHF. In DNA, the CDR3 is TGTGCCAGCAGTTCCCTGAGCCCCTATAATTCACCCCTCCACTTT. The rearrangement uses TRBV6-5 and TRBJ1-6; D is undetermined. This CDR3 comprises 15 residues. Trimming shortened V by 4 bases and J by 2 bases, and 9 bases separated the two germline ends. The germline V gene has CDR1 MNHEY and CDR2 SVGAGI.

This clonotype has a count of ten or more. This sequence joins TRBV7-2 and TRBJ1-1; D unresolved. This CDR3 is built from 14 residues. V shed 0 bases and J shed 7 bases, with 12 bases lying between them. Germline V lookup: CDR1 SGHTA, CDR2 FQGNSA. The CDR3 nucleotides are TGTGCCAGCAGCTTAGCGTTCGGCAACCGTGAAGCTTTCTTT. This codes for CASSLAFGNREAFF.

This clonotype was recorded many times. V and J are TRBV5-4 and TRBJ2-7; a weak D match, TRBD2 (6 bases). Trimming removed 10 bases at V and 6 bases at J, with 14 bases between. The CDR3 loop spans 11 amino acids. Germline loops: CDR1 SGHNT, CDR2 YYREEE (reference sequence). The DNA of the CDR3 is TGTGCCGGGAAGGAGGGCGCCGAGCAGTACTTC. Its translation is CAGKEGAEQYF.

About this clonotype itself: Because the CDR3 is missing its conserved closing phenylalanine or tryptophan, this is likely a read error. This chain's CDR3 is CASSIGQGRQPQHL. The CDR3 nucleotides are TGTGCCAGCAGTATCGGACAGGGACGTCAGCCCCAGCATCTT. The chain couples TRBV6-2 or TRBV6-3 to TRBJ1-5, with 8 bases identical to TRBD1. Trimming cost V 5 bases and J 6 bases; bases outside gene matches: 6. Germline V gene data show CDR1 as MNHEY and CDR2 as SVGEGT. This CDR3 region has 14 residues.

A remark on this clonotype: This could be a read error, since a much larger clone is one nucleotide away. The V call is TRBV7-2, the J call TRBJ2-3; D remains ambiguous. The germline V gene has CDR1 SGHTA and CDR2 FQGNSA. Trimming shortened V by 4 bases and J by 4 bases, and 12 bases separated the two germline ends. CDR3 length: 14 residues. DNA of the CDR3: TGTGCCAGCAGCTCCTTAGGGTGGGCAGATACGCAGTATTTT. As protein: CASSSLGWADTQYF.

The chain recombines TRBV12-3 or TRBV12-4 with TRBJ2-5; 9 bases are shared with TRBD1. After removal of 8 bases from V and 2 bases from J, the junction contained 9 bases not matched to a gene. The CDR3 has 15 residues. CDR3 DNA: TGTGCCAGCGGTCACAGGGGGCATGGACAAGAGACCCAGTACTTC. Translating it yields CASGHRGHGQETQYF.

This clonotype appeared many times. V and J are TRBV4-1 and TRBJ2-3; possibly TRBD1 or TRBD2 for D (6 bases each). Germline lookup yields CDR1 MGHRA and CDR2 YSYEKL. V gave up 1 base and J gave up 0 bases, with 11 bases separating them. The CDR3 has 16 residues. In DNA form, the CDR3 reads TGCGCCAGCAGCCAAGGCGGGACACCTAGCACAGATACGCAGTATTTT. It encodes CASSQGGTPSTDTQYF.

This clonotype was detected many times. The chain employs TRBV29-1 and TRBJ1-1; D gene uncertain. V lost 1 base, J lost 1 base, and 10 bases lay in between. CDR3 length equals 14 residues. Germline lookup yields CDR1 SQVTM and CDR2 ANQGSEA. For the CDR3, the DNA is TGCAGCGTTGAAGGTGTGGGAAAGAACACTGAAGCTTTCTTT. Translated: CSVEGVGKNTEAFF.